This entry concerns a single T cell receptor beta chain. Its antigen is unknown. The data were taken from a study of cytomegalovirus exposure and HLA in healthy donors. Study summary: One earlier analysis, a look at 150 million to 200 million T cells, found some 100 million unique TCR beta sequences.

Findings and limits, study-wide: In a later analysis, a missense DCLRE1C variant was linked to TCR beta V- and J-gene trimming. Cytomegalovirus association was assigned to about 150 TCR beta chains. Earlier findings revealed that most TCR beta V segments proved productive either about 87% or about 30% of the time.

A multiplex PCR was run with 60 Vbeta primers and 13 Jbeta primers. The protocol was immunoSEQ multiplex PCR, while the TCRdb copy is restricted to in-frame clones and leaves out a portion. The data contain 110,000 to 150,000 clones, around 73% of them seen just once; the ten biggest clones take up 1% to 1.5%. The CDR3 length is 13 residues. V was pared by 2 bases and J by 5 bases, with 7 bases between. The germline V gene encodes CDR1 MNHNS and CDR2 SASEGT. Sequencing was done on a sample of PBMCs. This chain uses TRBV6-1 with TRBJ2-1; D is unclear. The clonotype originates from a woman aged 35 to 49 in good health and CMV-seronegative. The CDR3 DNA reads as TGTGCCAGCAGTGAAATAGGAGACAATGAGCAGTTCTTC. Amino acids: CASSEIGDNEQFF.